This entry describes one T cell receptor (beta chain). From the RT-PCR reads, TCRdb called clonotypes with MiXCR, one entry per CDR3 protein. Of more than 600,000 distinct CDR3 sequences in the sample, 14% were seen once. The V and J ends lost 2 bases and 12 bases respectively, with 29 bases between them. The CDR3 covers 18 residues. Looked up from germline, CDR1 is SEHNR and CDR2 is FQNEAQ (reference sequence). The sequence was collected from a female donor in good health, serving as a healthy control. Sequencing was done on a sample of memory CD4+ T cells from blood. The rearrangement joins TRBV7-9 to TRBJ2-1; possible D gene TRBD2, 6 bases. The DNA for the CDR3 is TGTGCCAGCAGCTTACCTCTAGGGACTTCGACTTCTTTTGACGGGCAGTTCTTC. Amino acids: CASSLPLGTSTSFDGQFF.